One sample yielded the 6 T cell receptor beta chains listed below, sequenced in a study of T cells in localized non-small cell lung cancer. Here immunoSEQ multiplex PCR was the method, and the copy in TCRdb shows in-frame clones only, minus some. The profile shows roughly 30,000 clones, about 89% of them singletons. Sequenced material: peripheral blood, taken before any cancer treatment. The receptors derive from a female donor aged 60 or older with stage I lung adenocarcinoma.

The chain recombines TRBV7-6 with TRBJ2-7, with 8 bases that match TRBD2. Germline V gives CDR1 SGHVS, CDR2 FNYEAQ. V gave up 1 base and J gave up 2 bases; unmatched junction bases: 4. The CDR3 totals 15 residues. The CDR3 DNA reads TGTGCCAGCAGCTTAGGGTTAGCGGGACCCTACGAGCAGTACTTC. This codes for CASSLGLAGPYEQYF.

The chain recombines TRBV2 with TRBJ2-1; D is unclear. This CDR3 contains 11 residues. V dropped 7 bases and J dropped 2 bases, with 3 bases sitting between them. Germline assignment: CDR1 SNHLY and CDR2 FYNNEI. The CDR3: CASNPYNEQFF. Written as DNA, the CDR3 is TGTGCCAGCAACCCCTACAATGAGCAGTTCTTC. The variable domain in full, completed from reference TRBV2 and TRBJ2-1, reads EPEVTQTPSHQVTQMGQEVILRCVPISNHLYFYWYRQILGQKVEFLVSFYNNEISEKSEIFDDQFSVERPDGSNFTLKIRSTKLEDSAMYFCASNPYNEQFFGPGTRLTVL.

The chain uses TRBV6-6 and TRBJ1-2; D is unresolved. The germline V and J ends were trimmed by 5 bases and 2 bases, with 6 bases remaining between them. Germline V gene sequence: CDR1 MNHNY, CDR2 SVGAGI (reference sequence). There are 12 residues in the CDR3. CDR3 sequence reads: CASSAGNYGYTF. CDR3 nucleotide sequence: TGTGCCAGCAGTGCGGGGAACTATGGCTACACCTTC.

This clone was picked up a small number of times. CDR3 amino acids: CASPERTYGYTF. The CDR3 DNA follows: TGTGCCAGCCCTGAAAGGACCTATGGCTACACCTTC. The V gene is TRBV21-1, the J gene TRBJ1-2. TRBV21-1 is flagged as a pseudogene. The CDR3 sequence is 12 residues long.

This clone has just one count. The chain links TRBV9 to TRBJ2-1; D is uncertain. The V end was cut by 0 bases, the J end by 10 bases, with 11 bases between. CDR1 is SGDLS and CDR2 is YYNGEE in the germline V gene. This CDR3 contains 13 residues. CDR3 protein: CASSVVPGEEQFF. In DNA, the CDR3 is TGTGCCAGCAGCGTAGTGCCAGGTGAGGAGCAGTTCTTC.

The chain employs TRBV29-1 and TRBJ2-1; D is unresolved. Germline CDR1 is SQVTM and CDR2 is ANQGSEA. The CDR3 is 14 residues long. V was cut by 7 bases and J by 3 bases, with 16 bases left in between. The CDR3 is CSARSTTGYNEQFF. The CDR3 nucleotides read TGCAGCGCCAGAAGTACGACTGGCTACAATGAGCAGTTCTTC.